A selection of T cell receptor beta chains follows, all from one sample in a study of early T cells in non-severe SARS-CoV-2 infection. TCRdb used MiXCR to reprocess the 5' RACE reads, holding one entry per CDR3 protein. The sample holds roughly 51,000 distinct CDR3 sequences, roughly 12% seen once. The sample comprised whole blood. These TCRs come from an adult who was a healthcare worker with PCR-confirmed SARS-CoV-2 infection or an uninfected control (not recorded which). CDR3s include the opening cysteine and the closing phenylalanine or tryptophan. A D gene is named only where the DNA matches it firmly. The listing skips clone size in some rows; elsewhere it reads once, few, many or a size class.

size | D | length | J | V | CDR3 | DNA
- | TRBD2 | 18 | TRBJ2-7 | TRBV12-5 | CASGLAASGTSGIGEQYF | TGTGCTAGTGGTTTGGCAGCATCCGGGACTAGCGGGATCGGCGAGCAGTACTTC
- | - | 14 | TRBJ2-7 | TRBV7-9 | CASSSNSPGYEQYF | TGTGCCAGCAGCTCCAATTCCCCAGGCTACGAGCAGTACTTC
few | - | 16 | TRBJ2-7 | TRBV11-2 | CASSAQALPLSYEQYF | TGTGCCAGCAGCGCACAGGCGTTACCTTTATCCTACGAGCAGTACTTC
many | - | 18 | TRBJ1-3 | TRBV10-1 | CASSDFGQTATSGNTIYF | TGCGCCAGCAGTGATTTTGGACAGACCGCCACCTCTGGAAACACCATATATTTT
few | TRBD1 | 11 | TRBJ1-1 | TRBV5-1 | CASRGTVEAFF | TGCGCCAGCAGGGGGACAGTCGAAGCTTTCTTT
many | - | 14 | TRBJ1-5 | TRBV6-1 | CASSGELTYQPQHF | TGTGCCAGCAGTGGGGAGTTAACGTATCAGCCCCAGCATTTT
many | - | 14 | TRBJ1-6 | TRBV9 | CASSTGSYNSPLHF | TGTGCCAGCAGCACCGGCTCCTATAATTCACCCCTCCACTTT
few | - | 15 | TRBJ2-5 | TRBV3-1 | CASSQDWDYQETQYF | TGTGCCAGCAGCCAAGATTGGGACTACCAAGAGACCCAGTACTTC
many | - | 13 | TRBJ2-7 | TRBV11-2 | CASSLDIRVQQYF | TGTGCCAGCAGCTTAGATATAAGGGTTCAGCAGTACTTC
many | - | 15 | TRBJ1-2 | TRBV27 | CASSLRLLPNYGYTF | TGTGCCAGCAGTTTAAGGCTCCTACCCAACTATGGCTACACCTTC
- | - | 15 | TRBJ2-7 | TRBV5-1 | CASSLEGGQTYEQYF | TGCGCCAGCAGCTTGGAAGGTGGGCAGACCTACGAGCAGTACTTC
- | - | 17 | TRBJ1-4 | TRBV10-3 | CAISEVSASSQAEKLFF | TGTGCCATCAGTGAAGTGTCTGCCTCCAGCCAAGCAGAAAAACTGTTTTTT
many | TRBD2 | 15 | TRBJ2-4 | TRBV7-9 | CASSLTSGRAREAYF | TGTGCCAGCAGCTTAACTAGCGGGAGGGCCCGGGAAGCGTACTTC
- | - | 13 | TRBJ2-7 | TRBV30 | CAWSVWSFDEQYF | TGTGCCTGGAGTGTATGGTCGTTTGACGAGCAGTACTTC
many | - | 15 | TRBJ2-7 | TRBV28 | CASSPHLDASYEQYF | TGTGCCAGCAGTCCTCACCTGGACGCCTCCTACGAGCAGTACTTC
few | - | 13 | TRBJ2-3 | TRBV7-3 | CASSPTMTDTQYF | TGTGCCAGCAGCCCGACTATGACGGATACGCAGTATTTT
few | TRBD2 | 16 | TRBJ2-7 | TRBV11-2 | CASRRLAGAKSYEQYF | TGTGCCAGCAGGAGACTAGCGGGGGCGAAGTCCTACGAGCAGTACTTC
many | - | 14 | TRBJ1-5 | TRBV21-1 | CASSSSHSNQPQHF | TGTGCCAGCAGCAGCAGCCATAGCAATCAGCCCCAGCATTTT
few | - | 13 | TRBJ2-3 | TRBV6-5 | CASTRGAPDTQYF | TGTGCCAGTACCCGGGGGGCGCCAGATACGCAGTATTTT
few | TRBD2 | 14 | TRBJ2-7 | TRBV20-1 | CSAPASSGEGEQYF | TGCAGTGCGCCAGCCAGTAGCGGGGAGGGGGAGCAGTACTTC
- | - | 12 | TRBJ1-1 | TRBV24-1 | CATSDETGKAFF | TGTGCCACCAGTGATGAGACGGGGAAAGCTTTCTTT
- | - | 13 | TRBJ2-1 | TRBV3-1 | CASSHPTYNEQFF | TGTGCCAGCAGCCACCCAACCTACAATGAGCAGTTCTTC
- | TRBD2 | 15 | TRBJ2-7 | TRBV7-9 | CASSLEGLAAYEQYF | TGTGCCAGCAGCTTAGAAGGGCTAGCGGCATACGAGCAGTACTTC
many | - | 11 | TRBJ2-7 | TRBV28 | CASRVKTEQYF | TGTGCCAGCAGGGTGAAGACCGAGCAGTACTTC
- | - | 12 | TRBJ1-2 | TRBV7-2 | CASSPRTTGYTF | TGTGCCAGCAGCCCTAGGACTACTGGCTACACCTTC
many | - | 15 | TRBJ1-2 | TRBV6-1 | CASTGGLDVGYGYTF | TGTGCCAGCACCGGGGGTCTTGATGTTGGCTATGGCTACACCTTC
medium-sized | - | 16 | TRBJ2-7 | TRBV7-9 | CASSKEAGATPYEQYF | TGTGCCAGCAGCAAAGAAGCGGGCGCCACCCCCTACGAGCAGTACTTC
few | - | 15 | TRBJ2-1 | TRBV7-3 | CASSPPGLLLNEQFF | TGTGCCAGCAGCCCACCGGGACTCCTCCTGAATGAGCAGTTCTTC
many | TRBD2 | 16 | TRBJ2-5 | TRBV12-3/TRBV12-4 | CASSVGLAGGGETQYF | TGTGCCAGCAGTGTGGGACTAGCGGGAGGAGGAGAGACCCAGTACTTC
many | TRBD2 | 16 | TRBJ2-4 | TRBV5-1 | CASSLDGGTRGGIQYF | TGCGCCAGCAGCTTGGACGGGGGGACCCGGGGAGGCATTCAGTACTTC
- | - | 13 | TRBJ2-7 | TRBV6-6 | CASSYARAYEQYF | TGTGCCAGCAGTTACGCCCGCGCCTACGAGCAGTACTTC
few | TRBD2 | 14 | TRBJ2-2 | TRBV30 | CAAQAGGYTGELFF | TGTGCCGCTCAAGCGGGAGGGTACACCGGGGAGCTGTTTTTT
many | TRBD1 | 14 | TRBJ2-7 | TRBV19 | CASSFGQGRGEQYF | TGTGCCAGTAGTTTCGGACAGGGGAGAGGCGAGCAGTACTTC
few | - | 12 | TRBJ2-5 | TRBV28 | CASRQGIETQYF | TGTGCCAGCAGGCAGGGTATCGAGACCCAGTACTTC
- | - | 12 | TRBJ1-6 | TRBV28 | CASSLIGSPLHF | TGTGCCAGCAGTCTCATTGGGTCACCCCTCCACTTT
many | TRBD1 | 15 | TRBJ2-1 | TRBV12-5 | CASGRGTGPSYEQFF | TGTGCTAGTGGACGGGGGACAGGTCCATCCTACGAGCAGTTCTTC
few | TRBD1 | 13 | TRBJ2-4 | TRBV28 | CASSSQDRGIQYF | TGTGCCAGCAGTTCTCAGGACAGGGGCATTCAGTACTTC
- | TRBD1 | 16 | TRBJ2-7 | TRBV4-1 | CTSSQLFRDRVDEQYF | TGCACCAGCAGCCAGCTATTCCGGGACAGGGTGGACGAGCAGTACTTC
- | - | 12 | TRBJ2-3 | TRBV6-1 | CASLIREYTQYF | TGTGCCAGCTTAATAAGGGAATATACGCAGTATTTT
many | - | 15 | TRBJ2-3 | TRBV15 | CATSNGGQSTDTQYF | TGTGCCACCAGCAACGGGGGGCAATCCACAGATACGCAGTATTTT
- | - | 15 | TRBJ2-3 | TRBV5-4 | CASSLKVGSTDTQYF | TGTGCCAGCAGCTTGAAAGTAGGGAGCACAGATACGCAGTATTTT
many | - | 13 | TRBJ1-1 | TRBV6-6 | CASSYGQNTEAFF | TGTGCCAGCAGTTACGGCCAGAACACTGAAGCTTTCTTT
few | TRBD2 | 15 | TRBJ2-7 | TRBV12-3/TRBV12-4 | CASSTTSGGTYEQYF | TGTGCCAGCAGTACCACTAGCGGGGGGACCTACGAGCAGTACTTC
- | TRBD1 | 16 | TRBJ2-1 | TRBV14 | CASSHNKLIQGHEQFF | TGTGCCAGCAGCCATAACAAGTTAATACAGGGGCATGAGCAGTTCTTC
- | - | 14 | TRBJ2-7 | TRBV10-3 | CAISDTGLYYEQYF | TGTGCCATCAGTGACACAGGGCTTTACTACGAGCAGTACTTC
many | TRBD2 | 15 | TRBJ2-1 | TRBV5-1 | CASSLLTSGYNEQFF | TGCGCCAGCAGCTTGTTGACTAGCGGATACAATGAGCAGTTCTTC
few | - | 16 | TRBJ2-5 | TRBV15 | CATSPQQGGKQETQYF | TGTGCCACCAGCCCCCAGCAGGGAGGTAAACAAGAGACCCAGTACTTC
- | - | 12 | TRBJ1-2 | TRBV20-1 | CSASIQGYGYTF | TGCAGTGCTAGCATACAGGGATATGGCTACACCTTC
few | - | 15 | TRBJ1-5 | TRBV2 | CASSEGTRGNQPQHF | TGTGCCAGCAGTGAGGGGACGAGAGGCAATCAGCCCCAGCATTTT
- | TRBD2 | 15 | TRBJ2-3 | TRBV20-1 | CSATSRDYPPDTQYF | TGCAGTGCGACGAGCCGGGACTACCCCCCAGATACGCAGTATTTT
- | TRBD1 | 12 | TRBJ1-1 | TRBV6-5 | CASRSTGSEAFF | TGTGCCAGCAGATCGACAGGGTCAGAAGCTTTCTTT